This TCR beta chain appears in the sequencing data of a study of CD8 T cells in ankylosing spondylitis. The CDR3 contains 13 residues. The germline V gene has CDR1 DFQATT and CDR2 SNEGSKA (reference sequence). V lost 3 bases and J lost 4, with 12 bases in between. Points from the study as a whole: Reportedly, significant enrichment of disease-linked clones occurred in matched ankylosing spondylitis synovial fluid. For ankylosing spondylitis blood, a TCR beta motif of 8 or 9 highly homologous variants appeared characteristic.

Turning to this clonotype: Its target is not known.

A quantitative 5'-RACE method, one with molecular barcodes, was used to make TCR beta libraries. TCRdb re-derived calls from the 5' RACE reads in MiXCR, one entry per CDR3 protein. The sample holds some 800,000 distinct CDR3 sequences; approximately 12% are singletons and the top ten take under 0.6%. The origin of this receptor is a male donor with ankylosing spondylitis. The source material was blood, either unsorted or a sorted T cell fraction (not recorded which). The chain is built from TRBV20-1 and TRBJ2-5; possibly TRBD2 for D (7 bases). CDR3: CSAREGGIETQYF. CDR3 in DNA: TGCAGTGCTAGGGAGGGGGGGATAGAGACCCAGTACTTC.